The rows below give T cell receptor beta chains drawn from one sample of a study of blood T cell repertoires in COVID-19. The protocol was immunoSEQ multiplex PCR, while the TCRdb copy is restricted to in-frame clones and leaves out a portion. The table shows about 400,000 clones, with about 90% occurring only once. The sample consisted of peripheral blood. The source is a man aged 35 to 55 with acute or convalescent COVID-19. CDR3s include the opening cysteine and the closing phenylalanine or tryptophan.

v_call cdr3_aa
TRBV19 CASMGQGLPNYGYTF
TRBV12-3/TRBV12-4 CASSLQGGEKLFF
TRBV7-2 CASSPGTDGRTGELFF
TRBV4-1 CASSPPGNQPQHF
TRBV28 CASSLLVGGDGYTF
TRBV3-1/TRBV3-2 CASSHSETNHNEQFF
TRBV7-3 CASSWSTGTNTEAFF
TRBV6-1 CASSEADRETQPQHF
TRBV4-1 CASSQSRTFNYGYTF
TRBV6-5 CASGRAGANQPQHF
TRBV5-8 CASSIGTGTYEQYF
TRBV28 CASSLQANYGYTF
TRBV5-6 CASSLERGSIQYF
TRBV28 CASKDMNTEAFF
TRBV6-4 CASSDSGGDEQFF
TRBV6-5 CAIHSRGYNQPQHF
TRBV15 CATSRTRAGELFF
TRBV6-5 CASIQVRPGNTEAFF
TRBV3-1/TRBV3-2 CASSQEWAGGRSEQFF
TRBV29-1 CSVTGLATYEQYF